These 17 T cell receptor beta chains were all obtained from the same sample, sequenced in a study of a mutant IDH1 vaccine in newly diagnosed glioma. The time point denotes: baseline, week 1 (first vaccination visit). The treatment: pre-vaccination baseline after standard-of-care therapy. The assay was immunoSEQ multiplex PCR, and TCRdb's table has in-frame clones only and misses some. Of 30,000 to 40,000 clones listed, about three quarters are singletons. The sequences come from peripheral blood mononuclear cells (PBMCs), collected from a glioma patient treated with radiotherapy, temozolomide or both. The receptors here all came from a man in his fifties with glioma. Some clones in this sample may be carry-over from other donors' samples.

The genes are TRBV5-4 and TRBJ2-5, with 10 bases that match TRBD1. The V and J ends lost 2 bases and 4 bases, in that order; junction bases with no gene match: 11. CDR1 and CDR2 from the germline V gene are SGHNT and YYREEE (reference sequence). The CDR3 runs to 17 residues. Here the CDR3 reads CASSLPGQGIGRETQYF. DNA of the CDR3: TGTGCCAGCAGCTTACCGGGACAGGGGATCGGGCGAGAGACCCAGTACTTC.

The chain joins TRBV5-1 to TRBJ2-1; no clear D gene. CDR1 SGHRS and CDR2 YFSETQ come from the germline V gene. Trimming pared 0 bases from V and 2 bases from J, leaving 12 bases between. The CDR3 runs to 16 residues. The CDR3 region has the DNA TGCGCCAGCAGCTTGGATGGGGTTTTGACCTACAATGAGCAGTTCTTC. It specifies CASSLDGVLTYNEQFF.

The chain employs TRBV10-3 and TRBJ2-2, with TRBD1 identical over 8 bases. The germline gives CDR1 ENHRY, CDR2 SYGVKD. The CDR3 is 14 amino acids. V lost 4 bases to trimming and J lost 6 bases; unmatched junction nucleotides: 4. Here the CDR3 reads CAISGTGTAGELFF. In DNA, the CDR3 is TGTGCCATCAGTGGGACAGGGACGGCCGGGGAGCTGTTTTTT.

CDR3 nucleotides: TGCAGTGCTCCCTTCTATGGCTACACCTTC. Its protein is CSAPFYGYTF. The chain uses TRBV20-1 and TRBJ1-2, with D uncertain. The CDR3 spans 10 residues. CDR1 and CDR2 (germline): DFQATT, SNEGSKA (reference sequence). Trimming pared 5 bases from V and 4 bases from J, leaving 5 bases between.

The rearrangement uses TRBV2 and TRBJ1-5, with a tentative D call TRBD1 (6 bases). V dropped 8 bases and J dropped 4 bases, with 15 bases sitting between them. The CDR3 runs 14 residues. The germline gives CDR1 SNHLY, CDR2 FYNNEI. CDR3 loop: CASRTAGSNQPQHF. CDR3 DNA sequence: TGTGCCAGCCGGACAGCCGGAAGTAATCAGCCCCAGCATTTT.

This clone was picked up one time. The CDR3 here is CASSSRGSYNSPLHF. The CDR3 DNA reads as TGTGCCAGCAGCTCCCGCGGTAGTTACAATTCACCCCTCCACTTT. V and J are TRBV11-2 and TRBJ1-6; D not resolved. Trimming took 4 bases from V and 7 from J, leaving 14 bases between them. Germline assignment: CDR1 SGHAT and CDR2 FQNNGV. The CDR3 is made up of 15 amino acids.

In DNA form, the CDR3 reads TGCGCCAGCAGCTTGGACAGGCCCCCAGATACGCAGTATTTT. Its translation: CASSLDRPPDTQYF. The chain recombines TRBV5-1 with TRBJ2-3, with TRBD1 as a possible D gene (5 bases). V lost 0 bases, J lost 4 bases, and 9 bases lay in between. In germline, CDR1 is SGHRS, CDR2 YFSETQ. The CDR3 spans 14 residues.

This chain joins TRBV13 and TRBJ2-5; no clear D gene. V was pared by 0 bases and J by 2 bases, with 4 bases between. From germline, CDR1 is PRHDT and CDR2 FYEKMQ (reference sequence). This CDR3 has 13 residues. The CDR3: CASSLGQQETQYF. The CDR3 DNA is TGTGCCAGCAGCTTAGGGCAGCAAGAGACCCAGTACTTC.

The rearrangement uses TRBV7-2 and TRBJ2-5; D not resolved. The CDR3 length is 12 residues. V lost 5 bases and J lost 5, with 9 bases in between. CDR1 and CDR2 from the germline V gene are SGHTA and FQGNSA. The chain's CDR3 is CASSTHPETQYF. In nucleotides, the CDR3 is TGTGCCAGCAGCACCCACCCGGAGACCCAGTACTTC. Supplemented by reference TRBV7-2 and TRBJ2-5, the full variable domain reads GAGVSQSPSNKVTEKGKDVELRCDPISGHTALYWYRQSLGQGLEFLIYFQGNSAPDKSGLPSDRFSAERTGGSVSTLTIQRTQQEDSAVYLCASSTHPETQYFGPGTRLLVL.

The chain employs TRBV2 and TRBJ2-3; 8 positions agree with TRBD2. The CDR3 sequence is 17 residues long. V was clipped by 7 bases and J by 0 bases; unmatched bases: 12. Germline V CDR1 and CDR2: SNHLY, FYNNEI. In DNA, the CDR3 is TGTGCCAGCACCACAGCGAGGGTAGCGGGGAGCACAGATACGCAGTATTTT. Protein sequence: CASTTARVAGSTDTQYF.

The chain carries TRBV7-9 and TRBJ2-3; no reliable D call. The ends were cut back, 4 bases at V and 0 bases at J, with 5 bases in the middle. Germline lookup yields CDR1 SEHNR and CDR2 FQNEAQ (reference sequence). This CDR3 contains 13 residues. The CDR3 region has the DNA TGTGCCAGCAGCTCCCAAAGCACAGATACGCAGTATTTT. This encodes CASSSQSTDTQYF.

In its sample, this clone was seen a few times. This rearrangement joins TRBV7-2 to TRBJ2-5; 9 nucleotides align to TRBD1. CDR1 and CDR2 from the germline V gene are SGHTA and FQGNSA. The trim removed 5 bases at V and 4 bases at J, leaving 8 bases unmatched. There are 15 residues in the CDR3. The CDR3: CASSPGQGIRETQYF. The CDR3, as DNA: TGTGCCAGCAGCCCGGGACAGGGAATACGAGAGACCCAGTACTTC.

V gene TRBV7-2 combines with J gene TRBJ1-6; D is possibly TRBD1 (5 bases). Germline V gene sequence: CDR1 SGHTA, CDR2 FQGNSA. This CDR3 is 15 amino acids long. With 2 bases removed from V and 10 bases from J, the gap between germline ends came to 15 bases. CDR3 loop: CASSLRAGIESPLHF. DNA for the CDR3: TGTGCCAGCAGCTTAAGGGCAGGGATAGAGTCACCCCTCCACTTT.

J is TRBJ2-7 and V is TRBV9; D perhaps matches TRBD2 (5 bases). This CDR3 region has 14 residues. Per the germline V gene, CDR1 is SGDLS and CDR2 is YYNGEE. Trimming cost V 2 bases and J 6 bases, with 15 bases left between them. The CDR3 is CASSVELGRGEQYF. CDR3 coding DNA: TGTGCCAGCAGCGTCGAACTAGGCCGGGGCGAGCAGTACTTC.

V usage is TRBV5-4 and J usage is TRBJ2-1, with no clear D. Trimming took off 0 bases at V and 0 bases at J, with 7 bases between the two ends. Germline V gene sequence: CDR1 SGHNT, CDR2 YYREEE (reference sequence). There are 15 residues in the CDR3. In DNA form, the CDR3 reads TGTGCCAGCAGCTTGGATGGGAACTCCTACAATGAGCAGTTCTTC. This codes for CASSLDGNSYNEQFF.

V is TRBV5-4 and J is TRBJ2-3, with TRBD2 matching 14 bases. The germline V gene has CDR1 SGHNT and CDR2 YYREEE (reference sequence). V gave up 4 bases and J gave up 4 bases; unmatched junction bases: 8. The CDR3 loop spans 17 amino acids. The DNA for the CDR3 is TGTGCCAGCAGCCCTGGGACTAGCGGGAGAAAGGCAGATACGCAGTATTTT. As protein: CASSPGTSGRKADTQYF.

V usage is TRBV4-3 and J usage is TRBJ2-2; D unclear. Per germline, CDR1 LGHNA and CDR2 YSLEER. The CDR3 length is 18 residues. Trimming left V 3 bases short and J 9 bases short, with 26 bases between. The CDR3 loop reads CASSQRSNPPMSPRELFF. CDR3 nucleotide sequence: TGCGCCAGCAGCCAGAGATCAAACCCCCCTATGAGCCCCCGGGAGCTGTTTTTT.